This T cell receptor beta chain was identified during a study of blood T cell repertoires in COVID-19. Study as a whole: The analysed material was cDNA or gDNA that came from T cells, B-cell-depleted T cells, or PBMCs.

The table came from immunoSEQ multiplex PCR; TCRdb's copy has only in-frame clones and leaves some out. The table lists approximately 130,000 clones, around four fifths of them singletons. CDR3 length: 13 residues. V lost 2 bases, J lost 7 bases, and 14 bases lay in between. Germline V gene data show CDR1 as GTSNPN and CDR2 as SVGIG (reference sequence). The sequence was collected from a human donor in a cohort sampled during active COVID-19. V usage is TRBV30 and J usage is TRBJ1-1; TRBD1 is a possible D gene (5 bases). Sequencing input: peripheral blood. The CDR3 coding sequence is TGTGCCTGGAGTTGGGGCGGAATGGGTGAAGCTTTCTTT. Encoded protein: CAWSWGGMGEAFF. Based on the CDR3 plus reference TRBV30 and TRBJ1-1, the full variable domain is SQTIHQWPATLVQPVGSPLSLECTVEGTSNPNLYWYRQAAGRGLQLLFYSVGIGQISSEVPQNLSASRPQDRQFILSSKKLLLSDSGFYLCAWSWGGMGEAFFGQGTRLTVV.